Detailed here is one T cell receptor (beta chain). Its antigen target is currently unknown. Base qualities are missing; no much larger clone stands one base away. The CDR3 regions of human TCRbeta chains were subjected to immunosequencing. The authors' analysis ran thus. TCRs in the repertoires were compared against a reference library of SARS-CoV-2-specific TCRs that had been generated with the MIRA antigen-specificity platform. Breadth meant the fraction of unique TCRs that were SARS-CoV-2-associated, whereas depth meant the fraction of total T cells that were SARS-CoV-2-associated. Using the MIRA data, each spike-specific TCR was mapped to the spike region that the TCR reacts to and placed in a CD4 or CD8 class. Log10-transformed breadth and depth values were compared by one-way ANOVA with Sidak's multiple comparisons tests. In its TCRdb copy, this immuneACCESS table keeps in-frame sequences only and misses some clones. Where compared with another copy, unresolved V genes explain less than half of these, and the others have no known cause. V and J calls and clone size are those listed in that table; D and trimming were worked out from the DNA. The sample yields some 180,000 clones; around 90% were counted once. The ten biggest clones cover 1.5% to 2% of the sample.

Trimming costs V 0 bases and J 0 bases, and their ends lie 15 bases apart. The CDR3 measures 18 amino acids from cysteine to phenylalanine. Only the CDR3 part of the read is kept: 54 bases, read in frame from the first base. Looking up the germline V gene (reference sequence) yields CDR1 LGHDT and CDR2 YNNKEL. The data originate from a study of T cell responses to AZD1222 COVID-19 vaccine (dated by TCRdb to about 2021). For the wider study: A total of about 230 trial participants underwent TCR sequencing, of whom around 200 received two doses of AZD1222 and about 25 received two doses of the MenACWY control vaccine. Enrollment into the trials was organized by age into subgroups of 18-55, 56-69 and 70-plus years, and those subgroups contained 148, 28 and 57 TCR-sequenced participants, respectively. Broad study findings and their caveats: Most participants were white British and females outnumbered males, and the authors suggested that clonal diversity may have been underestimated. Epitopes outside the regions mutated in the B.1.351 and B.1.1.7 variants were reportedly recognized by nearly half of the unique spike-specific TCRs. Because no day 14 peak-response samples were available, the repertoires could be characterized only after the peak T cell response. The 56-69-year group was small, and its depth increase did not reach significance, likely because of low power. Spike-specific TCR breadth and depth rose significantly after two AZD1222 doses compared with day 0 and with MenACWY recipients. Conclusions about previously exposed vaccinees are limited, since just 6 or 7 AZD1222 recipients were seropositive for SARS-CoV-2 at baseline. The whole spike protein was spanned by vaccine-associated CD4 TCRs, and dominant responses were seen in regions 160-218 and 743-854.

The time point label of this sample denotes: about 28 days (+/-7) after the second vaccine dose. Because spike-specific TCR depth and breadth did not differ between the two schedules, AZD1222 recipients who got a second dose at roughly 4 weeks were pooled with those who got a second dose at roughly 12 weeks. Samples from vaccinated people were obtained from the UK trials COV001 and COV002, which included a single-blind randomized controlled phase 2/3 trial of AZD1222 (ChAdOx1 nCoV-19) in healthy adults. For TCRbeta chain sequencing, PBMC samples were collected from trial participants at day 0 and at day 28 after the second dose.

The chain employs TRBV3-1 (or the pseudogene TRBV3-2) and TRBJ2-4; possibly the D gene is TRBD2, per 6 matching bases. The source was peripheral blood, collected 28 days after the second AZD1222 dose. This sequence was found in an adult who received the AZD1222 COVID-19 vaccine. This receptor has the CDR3 CASSQDFTAGIAKNIQYF. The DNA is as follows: TGTGCCAGCAGCCAAGATTTCACGGCGGGAATAGCCAAAAACATTCAGTACTTC.